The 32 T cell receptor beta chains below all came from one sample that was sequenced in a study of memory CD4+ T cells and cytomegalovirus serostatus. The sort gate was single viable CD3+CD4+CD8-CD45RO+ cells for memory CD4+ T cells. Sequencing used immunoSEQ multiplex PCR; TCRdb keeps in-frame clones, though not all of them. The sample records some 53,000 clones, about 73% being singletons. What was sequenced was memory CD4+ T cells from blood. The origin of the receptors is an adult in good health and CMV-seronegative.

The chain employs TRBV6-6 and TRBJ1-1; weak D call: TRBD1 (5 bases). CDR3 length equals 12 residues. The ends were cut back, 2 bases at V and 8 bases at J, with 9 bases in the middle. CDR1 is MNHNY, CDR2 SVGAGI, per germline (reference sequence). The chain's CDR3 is CASSYGGTEAFF. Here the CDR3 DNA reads TGTGCCAGCAGTTACGGGGGGACCGAAGCTTTCTTT.

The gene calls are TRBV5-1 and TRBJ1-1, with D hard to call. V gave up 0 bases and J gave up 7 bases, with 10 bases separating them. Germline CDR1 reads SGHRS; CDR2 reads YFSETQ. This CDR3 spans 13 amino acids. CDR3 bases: TGCGCCAGCAGCTTGGCAAATGGTCATGAAGCTTTCTTT. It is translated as CASSLANGHEAFF.

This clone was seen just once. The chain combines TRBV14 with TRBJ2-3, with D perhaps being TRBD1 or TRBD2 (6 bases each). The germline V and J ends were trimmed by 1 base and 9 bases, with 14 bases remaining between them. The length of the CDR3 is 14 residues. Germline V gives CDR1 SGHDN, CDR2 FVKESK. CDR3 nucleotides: TGTGCCAGCAGCCAAGTTGGGTGGAGGGGGACGCAGTATTTT. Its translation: CASSQVGWRGTQYF.

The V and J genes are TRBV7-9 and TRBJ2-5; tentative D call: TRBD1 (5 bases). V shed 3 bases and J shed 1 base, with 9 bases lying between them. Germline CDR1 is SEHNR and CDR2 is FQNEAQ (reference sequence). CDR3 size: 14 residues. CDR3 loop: CASSFSGFQETQYF. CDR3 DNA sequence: TGTGCCAGCAGCTTTTCAGGGTTCCAAGAGACCCAGTACTTC.

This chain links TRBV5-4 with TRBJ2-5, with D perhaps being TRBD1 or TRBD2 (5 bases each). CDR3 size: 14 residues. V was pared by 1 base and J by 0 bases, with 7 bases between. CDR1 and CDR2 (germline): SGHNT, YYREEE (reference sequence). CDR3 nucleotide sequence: TGTGCCAGCAGCTTGTTGGGGGACCAAGAGACCCAGTACTTC. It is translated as CASSLLGDQETQYF.

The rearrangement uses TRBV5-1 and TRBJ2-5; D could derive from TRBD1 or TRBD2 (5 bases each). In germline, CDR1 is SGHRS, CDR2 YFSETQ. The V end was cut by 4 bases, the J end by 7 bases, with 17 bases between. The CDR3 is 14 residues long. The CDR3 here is CASSSSGDQGTQYF. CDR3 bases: TGCGCCAGCAGCAGCTCCGGGGACCAGGGGACCCAGTACTTC.

The CDR3 bases are TGTGCCAGCAGCTCTAGGGGGGCCCGAACCTACGAGCAGTACTTC. This translates into CASSSRGARTYEQYF. The chain has TRBV7-8 and TRBJ2-7; tentatively, D is TRBD1 or TRBD2 (6 bases each). CDR1 SGHVS and CDR2 FQNEAQ come from the germline V gene. The CDR3 runs to 15 residues. V lost 4 bases, J lost 2 bases, and 15 bases lay in between.

This chain's CDR3 is CASSPQGAPYEQYF. The CDR3 DNA follows: TGTGCCAGCAGTCCTCAGGGGGCCCCCTACGAGCAGTACTTC. V usage is TRBV6-1 and J usage is TRBJ2-7; 8 bases are a match to TRBD1. The CDR3 has 14 residues. Germline lookup yields CDR1 MNHNS and CDR2 SASEGT. J lost 2 bases, V lost 5 bases, and 5 bases had no gene match.

The CDR3 protein is CASSPRDRGRTQYF. The CDR3 DNA is TGTGCCAGCAGTCCCCGGGACAGGGGAAGGACTCAGTACTTC. The V gene is TRBV28, the J gene TRBJ2-4; TRBD1 matches 10 bases. This CDR3 is 14 amino acids long. CDR1 is MDHEN and CDR2 is SYDVKM in the germline V gene. V was clipped by 5 bases and J by 12 bases; unmatched bases: 10.

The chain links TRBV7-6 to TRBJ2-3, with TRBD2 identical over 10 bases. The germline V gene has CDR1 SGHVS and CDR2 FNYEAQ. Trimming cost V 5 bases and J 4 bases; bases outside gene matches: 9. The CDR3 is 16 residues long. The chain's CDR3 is CASSAPLAGVADTQYF. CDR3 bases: TGTGCCAGCAGCGCCCCGCTAGCGGGGGTAGCAGATACGCAGTATTTT.

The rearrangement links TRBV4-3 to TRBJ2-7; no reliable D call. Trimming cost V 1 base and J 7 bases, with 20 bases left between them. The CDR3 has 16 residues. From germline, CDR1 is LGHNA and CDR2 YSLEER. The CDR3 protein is CASSQGVGRARNEQYF. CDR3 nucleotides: TGCGCCAGCAGCCAAGGGGTAGGCCGGGCCAGAAATGAGCAGTACTTC.

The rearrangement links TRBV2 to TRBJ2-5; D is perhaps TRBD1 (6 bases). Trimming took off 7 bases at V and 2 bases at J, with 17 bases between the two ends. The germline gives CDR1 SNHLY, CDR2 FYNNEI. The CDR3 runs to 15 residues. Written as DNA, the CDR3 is TGTGCCAGCATGTCAGGGGAGCAGTGGCAAGAGACCCAGTACTTC. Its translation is CASMSGEQWQETQYF.

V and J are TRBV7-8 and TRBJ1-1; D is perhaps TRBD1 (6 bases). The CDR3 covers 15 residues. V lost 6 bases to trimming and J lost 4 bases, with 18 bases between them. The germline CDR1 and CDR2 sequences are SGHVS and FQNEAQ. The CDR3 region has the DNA TGTGCCAGCAGGTCTCTAAGGGGGAGGGGCACTGAAGCTTTCTTT. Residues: CASRSLRGRGTEAFF.

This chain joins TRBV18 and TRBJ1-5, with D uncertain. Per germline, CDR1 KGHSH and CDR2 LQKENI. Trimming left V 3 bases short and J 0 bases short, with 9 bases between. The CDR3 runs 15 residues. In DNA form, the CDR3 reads TGTGCCAGCTCACCGACGGTCAATAGCAATCAGCCCCAGCATTTT. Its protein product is CASSPTVNSNQPQHF.

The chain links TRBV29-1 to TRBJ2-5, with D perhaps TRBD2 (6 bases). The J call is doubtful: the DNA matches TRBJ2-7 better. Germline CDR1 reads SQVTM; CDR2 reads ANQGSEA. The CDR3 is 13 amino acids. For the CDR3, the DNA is TGCAGCGTTGAACTAGCGTTAGGCTACGAGCAGTACTTC. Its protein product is CSVELALGYEQYF.

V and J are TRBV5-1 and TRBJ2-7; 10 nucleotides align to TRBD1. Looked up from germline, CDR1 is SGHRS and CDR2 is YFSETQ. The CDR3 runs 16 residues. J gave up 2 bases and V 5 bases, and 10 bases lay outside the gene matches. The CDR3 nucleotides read TGCGCCAGCAGTGTCAGCCCGGGACAGGGGACCTACGAGCAGTACTTC. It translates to CASSVSPGQGTYEQYF. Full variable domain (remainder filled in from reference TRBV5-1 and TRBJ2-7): KAGVTQTPRYLIKTRGQQVTLSCSPISGHRSVSWYQQTPGQGLQFLFEYFSETQRNKGNFPGRFSGRQFSNSRSEMNVSTLELGDSALYLCASSVSPGQGTYEQYFGPGTRLTVT.

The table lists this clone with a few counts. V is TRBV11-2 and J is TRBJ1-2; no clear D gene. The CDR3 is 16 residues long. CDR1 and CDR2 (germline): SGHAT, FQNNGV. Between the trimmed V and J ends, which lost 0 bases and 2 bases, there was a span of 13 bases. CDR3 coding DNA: TGTGCCAGCAGCTTAGATACATTTTCGGGAAACTATGGCTACACCTTC. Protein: CASSLDTFSGNYGYTF.

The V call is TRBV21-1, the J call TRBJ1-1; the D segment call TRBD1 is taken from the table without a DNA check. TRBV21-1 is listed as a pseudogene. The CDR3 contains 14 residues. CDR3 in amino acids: CASSKAGRGTEAFF. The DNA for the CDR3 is TGTGCCAGCAGCAAAGCTGGCAGGGGAACTGAAGCTTTCTTT.

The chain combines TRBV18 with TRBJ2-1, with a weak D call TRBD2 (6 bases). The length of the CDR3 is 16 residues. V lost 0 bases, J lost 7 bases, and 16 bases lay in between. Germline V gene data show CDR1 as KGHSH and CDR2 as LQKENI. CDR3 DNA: TGTGCCAGCTCACCACCGCTCCAGGCGGGGTTAAATGAGCAGTTCTTC. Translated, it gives CASSPPLQAGLNEQFF.

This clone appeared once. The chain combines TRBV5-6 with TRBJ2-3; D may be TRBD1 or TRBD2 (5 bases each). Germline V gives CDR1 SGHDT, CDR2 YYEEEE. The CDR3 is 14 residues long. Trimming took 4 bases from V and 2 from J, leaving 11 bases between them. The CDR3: CASSPGPNTDTQYF. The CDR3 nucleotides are TGTGCCAGCAGCCCGGGACCTAACACAGATACGCAGTATTTT.

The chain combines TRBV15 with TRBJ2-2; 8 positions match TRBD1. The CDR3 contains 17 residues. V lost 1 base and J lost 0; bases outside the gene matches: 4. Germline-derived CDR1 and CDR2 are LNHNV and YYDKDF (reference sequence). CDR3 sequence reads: CATSRARGQANTGELFF. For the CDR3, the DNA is TGTGCCACCAGCAGAGCCAGGGGGCAGGCGAACACCGGGGAGCTGTTTTTT.

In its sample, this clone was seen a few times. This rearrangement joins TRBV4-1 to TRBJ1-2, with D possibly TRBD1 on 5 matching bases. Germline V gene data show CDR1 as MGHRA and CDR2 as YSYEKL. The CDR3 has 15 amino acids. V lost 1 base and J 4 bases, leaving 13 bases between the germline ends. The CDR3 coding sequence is TGCGCCAGCAGCCAAGGATCGGGGCTTGGCTATGGCTACACCTTC. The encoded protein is CASSQGSGLGYGYTF.

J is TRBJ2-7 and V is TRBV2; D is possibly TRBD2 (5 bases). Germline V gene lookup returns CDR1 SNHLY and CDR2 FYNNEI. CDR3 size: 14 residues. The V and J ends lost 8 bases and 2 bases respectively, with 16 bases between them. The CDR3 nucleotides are TGTGCCAGCCTGTCCGGGGTCGGGACCTACGAGCAGTACTTC. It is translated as CASLSGVGTYEQYF.

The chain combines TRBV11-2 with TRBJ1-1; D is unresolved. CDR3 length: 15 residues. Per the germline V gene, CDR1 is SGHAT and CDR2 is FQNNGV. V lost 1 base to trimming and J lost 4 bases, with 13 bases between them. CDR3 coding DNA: TGTGCCAGCAGCTTAGGTTCAGGAACCGGCACTGAAGCTTTCTTT. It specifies CASSLGSGTGTEAFF.

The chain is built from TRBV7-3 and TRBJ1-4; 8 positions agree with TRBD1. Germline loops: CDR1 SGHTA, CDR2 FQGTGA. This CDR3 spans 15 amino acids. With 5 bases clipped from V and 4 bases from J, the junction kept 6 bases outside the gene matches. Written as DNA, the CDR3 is TGTGCCAGCAGCCCCCAGGGGGCTGGTAATGAAAAACTGTTTTTT. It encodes CASSPQGAGNEKLFF.

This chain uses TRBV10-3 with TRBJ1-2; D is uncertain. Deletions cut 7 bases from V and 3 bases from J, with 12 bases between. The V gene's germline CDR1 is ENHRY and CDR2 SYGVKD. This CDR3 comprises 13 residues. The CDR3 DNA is TGTGCCATCACCCTACAGTGGGACTATGGCTACACCTTC. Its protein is CAITLQWDYGYTF.

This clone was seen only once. The DNA of the CDR3 is TGTGCCAGCAGTTACCGACATGGGACGGGCGGCTACACCTTC. Translated, it gives CASSYRHGTGGYTF. The chain recombines TRBV6-5 with TRBJ1-2; possible D gene TRBD1, 5 bases. Trimming shortened V by 2 bases and J by 8 bases, and 15 bases separated the two germline ends. In germline, CDR1 is MNHEY, CDR2 SVGAGI. The CDR3 extends over 14 amino acids.

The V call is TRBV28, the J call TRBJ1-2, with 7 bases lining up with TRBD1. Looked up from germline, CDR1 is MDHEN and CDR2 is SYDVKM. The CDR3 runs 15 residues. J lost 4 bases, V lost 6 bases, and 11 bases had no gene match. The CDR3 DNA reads TGTGCCAGCAGGCGCCGACAGGGTACGGGCTATGGCTACACCTTC. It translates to CASRRRQGTGYGYTF.

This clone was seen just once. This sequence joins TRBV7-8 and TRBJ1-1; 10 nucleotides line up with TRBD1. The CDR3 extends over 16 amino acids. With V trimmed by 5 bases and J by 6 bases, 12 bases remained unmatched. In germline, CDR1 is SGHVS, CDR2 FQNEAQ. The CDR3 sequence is CASSPGTGAFGAEAFF. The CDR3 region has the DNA TGTGCCAGCAGCCCCGGGACAGGGGCTTTCGGCGCTGAAGCTTTCTTT.

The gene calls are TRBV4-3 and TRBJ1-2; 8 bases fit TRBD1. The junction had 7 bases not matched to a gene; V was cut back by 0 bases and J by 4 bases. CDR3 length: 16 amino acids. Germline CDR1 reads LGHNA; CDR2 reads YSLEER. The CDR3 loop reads CASSQDDRGAIYGYTF. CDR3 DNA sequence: TGCGCCAGCAGCCAAGATGACAGGGGAGCTATCTATGGCTACACCTTC.

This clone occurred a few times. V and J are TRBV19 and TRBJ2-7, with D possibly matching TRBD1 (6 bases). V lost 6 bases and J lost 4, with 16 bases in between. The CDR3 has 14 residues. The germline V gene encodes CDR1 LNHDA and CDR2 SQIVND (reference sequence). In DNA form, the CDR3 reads TGTGCCAGTAGCCAACAGGGCCCCCCATACGAGCAGTACTTC. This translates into CASSQQGPPYEQYF.

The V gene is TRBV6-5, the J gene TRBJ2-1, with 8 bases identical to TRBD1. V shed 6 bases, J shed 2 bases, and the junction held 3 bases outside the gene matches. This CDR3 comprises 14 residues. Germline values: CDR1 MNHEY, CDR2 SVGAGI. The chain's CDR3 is CASRSGGAYNEQFF. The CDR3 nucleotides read TGTGCCAGCAGGTCAGGGGGCGCCTACAATGAGCAGTTCTTC.